This TCR beta chain was identified in a study of metastatic and nonmetastatic thyroid tumors. Looking at the study overall: The comparison covered peripheral blood and tumor or nodule tissue in malignant and benign thyroid patients.

TCRdb reprocessed the PCR reads using MiXCR. The table has 30,000 to 40,000 clones, less than 30% seen once. This clone was counted only a few times. Its antigen remains unknown. Not a single patient had been given any form of treatment at any point before undergoing thyroid surgery. Overall study findings and caveats: For both blood and tumor, malignant thyroid tumors reportedly showed significantly higher TCR beta diversity than benign nodules did.

Germline V gives CDR1 MGHRA, CDR2 YSYEKL. The CDR3 runs 16 residues. The junction had 6 bases not matched to a gene; V was cut back by 4 bases and J by 7 bases. The sample taken for sequencing was blood. The sequence came from a female donor with papillary thyroid cancer or a benign thyroid nodule (not recorded which). Some clones in this sample may be carry-over from other donors' samples. The chain couples TRBV4-1 to TRBJ2-2; TRBD2 agrees at 13 bases. The CDR3 sequence: CASSPLAGGPNGELFF. DNA for the CDR3: TGCGCCAGCAGCCCACTAGCGGGAGGGCCGAACGGGGAGCTGTTTTTT.